This TCR beta chain was obtained from a study of early stage breast cancer tumors. Points from the study as a whole: Tumors had 2 to 3-fold higher T cell density than normal breast.

Sequencing was performed with immunoSEQ multiplex PCR; in TCRdb, only in-frame clones are kept and a portion is missing. The table shows more than 65,000 clones, with 65% to 85% occurring only once. Comment on this clone: No antigen is known for it.

V trimming: 5 bases; J trimming: 3 bases; junction bases outside the gene matches: 9. CDR1 and CDR2 (germline): SGHTA, FQGNSA. This CDR3 is 15 amino acids long. The origin of this receptor is a person aged 40 to 49 with breast cancer. The J gene is TRBJ2-7, the V gene TRBV7-2; 8 nucleotides match TRBD1. Specimen: blood. The CDR3 spells CASSQRTGFGYEQYF. In nucleotides, the CDR3 is TGTGCCAGCAGCCAACGGACAGGGTTTGGCTACGAGCAGTACTTC.